These T cell receptor beta chains were read from a single sample in a study of identical twins. TCRdb passed the 5' RACE reads through MiXCR, listing each CDR3 protein once. The sample records 570,000 or so distinct CDR3 sequences, more than 9% being singletons. These data were also filed under a second study, of yellow fever vaccine responses in identical twins.

The material sequenced was PBMCs. These receptors were taken from a woman between 18 and 30 years old in good health. Each CDR3 is given with its conserved first and last residue. D genes are given only for firm matches. Part of the rows lack a size; the others show once, few, many or a class for expanded clones.

abundance: few
v_gene: TRBV6-4
j_gene: TRBJ2-2
d_gene: -
CDR3nt: TGTGCCAGCAGCCGCGGGACAGAGAACACCGGGGAGCTGTTTTTT
CDR3aa: CASSRGTENTGELFF

abundance: -
v_gene: TRBV7-2
j_gene: TRBJ2-7
d_gene: -
CDR3nt: TGTGCCAGCAGCCAATCGCCGGGTGAGCAGTACTTC
CDR3aa: CASSQSPGEQYF

abundance: -
v_gene: TRBV3-2
j_gene: TRBJ2-1
d_gene: -
CDR3nt: TGTGCCAGCACCTCGACTAGCGGGATGCGCTCCTACAATGAGCAGTTCTTC
CDR3aa: CASTSTSGMRSYNEQFF

abundance: many
v_gene: TRBV12-3/TRBV12-4
j_gene: TRBJ1-5
d_gene: TRBD1
CDR3nt: TGTGCCAGCAGACTATCGACAGGGGGCAATCAGCCCCAGCATTTT
CDR3aa: CASRLSTGGNQPQHF

abundance: many
v_gene: TRBV7-9
j_gene: TRBJ1-2
d_gene: -
CDR3nt: TGTGCCAGCAGCCCGCTCGGAGGGTTCTATGGCTACACCTTC
CDR3aa: CASSPLGGFYGYTF

abundance: few
v_gene: TRBV7-6
j_gene: TRBJ2-5
d_gene: -
CDR3nt: TGTGCCAGCAGCTTTCCCCCCACCGGGACCGTACAAGAGACCCAGTACTTC
CDR3aa: CASSFPPTGTVQETQYF

abundance: -
v_gene: TRBV20-1
j_gene: TRBJ2-2
d_gene: -
CDR3nt: TGCAGTGCTAGGATCGTTACGAACACCGGGGAGCTGTTTTTT
CDR3aa: CSARIVTNTGELFF

abundance: once
v_gene: TRBV20-1
j_gene: TRBJ1-1
d_gene: -
CDR3nt: TGCAGTGCTAGAGATTTTGGGAACACTGAAGCTTTCTTT
CDR3aa: CSARDFGNTEAFF

abundance: few
v_gene: TRBV20-1
j_gene: TRBJ2-7
d_gene: TRBD2
CDR3nt: TGCAGTGGGAGAGAGGTGCGGGGGACCTACGAGCAGTACTTC
CDR3aa: CSGREVRGTYEQYF

abundance: many
v_gene: TRBV10-3
j_gene: TRBJ2-1
d_gene: -
CDR3nt: TGTGCCATCAGTGAGTCGAAGAAGGGTGAGCAGTTCTTC
CDR3aa: CAISESKKGEQFF

abundance: few
v_gene: TRBV5-6
j_gene: TRBJ2-7
d_gene: TRBD2
CDR3nt: TGTGCCAGCAGCAGTAGCGGGAGTTTCCACGAGCAGTACTTC
CDR3aa: CASSSSGSFHEQYF

abundance: many
v_gene: TRBV28
j_gene: TRBJ2-1
d_gene: -
CDR3nt: TGTGCCAGCAGGTCACCAGGGGCCAATGAGCAGTTCTTC
CDR3aa: CASRSPGANEQFF

abundance: -
v_gene: TRBV5-1
j_gene: TRBJ2-1
d_gene: TRBD2
CDR3nt: TGCGCCAGCAGCCACAGCGGGGATATCTACAATGAGCAGTTCTTC
CDR3aa: CASSHSGDIYNEQFF

abundance: many
v_gene: TRBV29-1
j_gene: TRBJ1-4
d_gene: -
CDR3nt: TGCAGCGTTGCCAATGAAAAACTGTTTTTT
CDR3aa: CSVANEKLFF

abundance: few
v_gene: TRBV7-8
j_gene: TRBJ2-7
d_gene: -
CDR3nt: TGTGCCAGCAGCTTATATGGGACCGTGAGCTCCTACGAGCAGTACTTC
CDR3aa: CASSLYGTVSSYEQYF

abundance: many
v_gene: TRBV4-3
j_gene: TRBJ2-1
d_gene: TRBD1
CDR3nt: TGCGCCAGCAGCCAGGACAGGGCTCTCAACAATGAGCAGTTCTTC
CDR3aa: CASSQDRALNNEQFF

abundance: few
v_gene: TRBV29-1
j_gene: TRBJ1-2
d_gene: TRBD1
CDR3nt: TGCAGCGTTGAAGCGATGGGGACAGGATGGTATGGCTACACCTTC
CDR3aa: CSVEAMGTGWYGYTF

abundance: few
v_gene: TRBV20-1
j_gene: TRBJ2-1
d_gene: TRBD1
CDR3nt: TGCAGTGCGCACACCGGGACAGACGCTTACAATGAGCAGTTCTTC
CDR3aa: CSAHTGTDAYNEQFF

abundance: -
v_gene: TRBV2
j_gene: TRBJ2-5
d_gene: -
CDR3nt: TGTGCCAGCATGTCGGGTTCTGGAGAGACCCAGTACTTC
CDR3aa: CASMSGSGETQYF

abundance: -
v_gene: TRBV11-2
j_gene: TRBJ2-5
d_gene: TRBD1
CDR3nt: TGTGCCAGCAGCCGGGACAGGCAACAAGAGACCCAGTACTTC
CDR3aa: CASSRDRQQETQYF

abundance: few
v_gene: TRBV7-2
j_gene: TRBJ2-7
d_gene: TRBD2
CDR3nt: TGTGCCAGCAGCTTAGCGACGCTAGCGGGAGGAGAGCAGTACTTC
CDR3aa: CASSLATLAGGEQYF

abundance: -
v_gene: TRBV29-1
j_gene: TRBJ1-5
d_gene: -
CDR3nt: TGCAGCGTTGAGGTTGGGAGCAATCAGCCCCAGCATTTT
CDR3aa: CSVEVGSNQPQHF

abundance: -
v_gene: TRBV19
j_gene: TRBJ2-3
d_gene: -
CDR3nt: TGTGCCAGTACCTCGGGGGCAGCAAGCACAGATACGCAGTATTTT
CDR3aa: CASTSGAASTDTQYF

abundance: few
v_gene: TRBV20-1
j_gene: TRBJ2-2
d_gene: -
CDR3nt: TGCAGTGCAAGGACATATAACACCGGGGAGCTGTTTTTT
CDR3aa: CSARTYNTGELFF

abundance: -
v_gene: TRBV18
j_gene: TRBJ1-5
d_gene: -
CDR3nt: TGTGCCAGCTCACCAGCGGTCGACAATCAGCCCCAGCATTTT
CDR3aa: CASSPAVDNQPQHF

abundance: few
v_gene: TRBV7-2
j_gene: TRBJ1-1
d_gene: TRBD1
CDR3nt: TGTGCCAGCAGCACCAGGACAGGGAAAACTGAAGCTTTCTTT
CDR3aa: CASSTRTGKTEAFF

abundance: few
v_gene: TRBV7-2
j_gene: TRBJ2-7
d_gene: -
CDR3nt: TGTGCCAGCAGCTTTAGGTCGCTCAGCTCCTACGAGCAGTACTTC
CDR3aa: CASSFRSLSSYEQYF

abundance: many
v_gene: TRBV30
j_gene: TRBJ1-2
d_gene: TRBD1
CDR3nt: TGTGCCTGGAGTGTCGACAGGGTTTACGGCTACACCTTC
CDR3aa: CAWSVDRVYGYTF

abundance: few
v_gene: TRBV4-3
j_gene: TRBJ2-7
d_gene: -
CDR3nt: TGCGCCAGCAGCCAAGACGGGGGTCCACACTCCTACGAGCAGTACTTC
CDR3aa: CASSQDGGPHSYEQYF

abundance: -
v_gene: TRBV12-3/TRBV12-4
j_gene: TRBJ1-1
d_gene: -
CDR3nt: TGTGCCAGCAGGGGATCGAGGACGAGCACTGAAGCTTTCTTT
CDR3aa: CASRGSRTSTEAFF

abundance: many
v_gene: TRBV7-9
j_gene: TRBJ1-5
d_gene: -
CDR3nt: TGTGCCAGCAGCTTAGACAGGGCGGATCAGCCCCAGCATTTT
CDR3aa: CASSLDRADQPQHF

abundance: few
v_gene: TRBV20-1
j_gene: TRBJ1-1
d_gene: -
CDR3nt: TGCAGTGCGAGGACACAGAACACTGAAGCTTTCTTT
CDR3aa: CSARTQNTEAFF

abundance: many
v_gene: TRBV7-9
j_gene: TRBJ2-7
d_gene: -
CDR3nt: TGTGCCAGCAGCTTAAGGGCGGGGCTTTCCTACGAGCAGTACTTC
CDR3aa: CASSLRAGLSYEQYF

abundance: many
v_gene: TRBV11-2
j_gene: TRBJ2-7
d_gene: -
CDR3nt: TGTGCCAGCAGCTTAGCGGGATACTCCGAGCAGTACTTC
CDR3aa: CASSLAGYSEQYF

abundance: -
v_gene: TRBV11-3
j_gene: TRBJ1-3
d_gene: -
CDR3nt: TGTGCCAGCAGCTTAGTAGGCGTGGCTGGAAACACCATATATTTT
CDR3aa: CASSLVGVAGNTIYF

abundance: -
v_gene: TRBV25-1
j_gene: TRBJ2-5
d_gene: -
CDR3nt: TGTGCCAGCAGTGAACAGGGAGCGGTAGAAGAGACCCAGTACTTC
CDR3aa: CASSEQGAVEETQYF

abundance: many
v_gene: TRBV28
j_gene: TRBJ2-2
d_gene: -
CDR3nt: TGTGCCAGCGCGCCCTCTTCAGGGGTCGGGGAGCTGTTTTTT
CDR3aa: CASAPSSGVGELFF

abundance: few
v_gene: TRBV4-3
j_gene: TRBJ2-7
d_gene: -
CDR3nt: TGCGCCAGCAGCGACAGTGGGCCCTCTCCCGCAGAGGCCGAGCAGTACTTC
CDR3aa: CASSDSGPSPAEAEQYF

abundance: few
v_gene: TRBV29-1
j_gene: TRBJ2-2
d_gene: -
CDR3nt: TGCAGCGTTGACCAGGGGAACACCGGGGAGCTGTTTTTT
CDR3aa: CSVDQGNTGELFF

abundance: many
v_gene: TRBV6-2/TRBV6-3
j_gene: TRBJ2-7
d_gene: -
CDR3nt: TGTGCCAGCAGTTACGTGTTACCACTCGCCTACGAGCAGTACTTC
CDR3aa: CASSYVLPLAYEQYF

abundance: many
v_gene: TRBV15
j_gene: TRBJ2-3
d_gene: -
CDR3nt: TGTGCCACCAGCAGTCCCGAGGGAGGTGGTAGGGGCAGCACAGATACGCAGTATTTT
CDR3aa: CATSSPEGGGRGSTDTQYF

abundance: few
v_gene: TRBV18
j_gene: TRBJ1-6
d_gene: TRBD1
CDR3nt: TGTGCCAGCTCACCACAACCTCGGACAGGGGGCATTTCACCCCTCCACTTT
CDR3aa: CASSPQPRTGGISPLHF

abundance: few
v_gene: TRBV10-3
j_gene: TRBJ2-3
d_gene: -
CDR3nt: TGTGCCATCAGTCCACCTGGGGATACGCAGTATTTT
CDR3aa: CAISPPGDTQYF

abundance: many
v_gene: TRBV3-1
j_gene: TRBJ1-2
d_gene: -
CDR3nt: TGTGCCAGCGCGAGCGGAAGCTATGGCTACACCTTC
CDR3aa: CASASGSYGYTF

abundance: few
v_gene: TRBV19
j_gene: TRBJ2-7
d_gene: -
CDR3nt: TGTGCCAGTAGTATTGGGGGGAGAAGCTACGAGCAGTACTTC
CDR3aa: CASSIGGRSYEQYF

abundance: -
v_gene: TRBV6-5
j_gene: TRBJ1-6
d_gene: TRBD1
CDR3nt: TGTGCCAGCAGTTACTCGCGGGACAGGGGGTATTATAATTCACCCCTCCACTTT
CDR3aa: CASSYSRDRGYYNSPLHF

abundance: many
v_gene: TRBV7-2
j_gene: TRBJ2-7
d_gene: -
CDR3nt: TGTGCCAGCAGCTTAGGGCAGGGGCGCTACGAGCAGTACTTC
CDR3aa: CASSLGQGRYEQYF

abundance: few
v_gene: TRBV5-1
j_gene: TRBJ2-7
d_gene: TRBD2
CDR3nt: TGCGCCAGCAGCTTGGCACTAGCGGGAGACTACGAGCAGTACTTC
CDR3aa: CASSLALAGDYEQYF

abundance: many
v_gene: TRBV7-8
j_gene: TRBJ1-5
d_gene: TRBD1
CDR3nt: TGTGCCAGCAGCTCTGACAGGGGGCCCTCTCAGCCCCAGCATTTT
CDR3aa: CASSSDRGPSQPQHF

abundance: many
v_gene: TRBV14
j_gene: TRBJ2-1
d_gene: TRBD1
CDR3nt: TGTGCCAGCAGCCAAGGTCCCGGACAGGGTTACAATGAGCAGTTCTTC
CDR3aa: CASSQGPGQGYNEQFF

abundance: many
v_gene: TRBV5-6
j_gene: TRBJ2-3
d_gene: TRBD1
CDR3nt: TGTGCCAGCAGCCCCAACAGGGGGCGCGTCGCAGATACGCAGTATTTT
CDR3aa: CASSPNRGRVADTQYF

abundance: few
v_gene: TRBV7-2
j_gene: TRBJ1-6
d_gene: TRBD1
CDR3nt: TGTGCCAGCAGCCCTGGGGGGACAGGGAGTAATTCACCCCTCCACTTT
CDR3aa: CASSPGGTGSNSPLHF

abundance: many
v_gene: TRBV20-1
j_gene: TRBJ2-6
d_gene: TRBD2
CDR3nt: TGCAGTGCTTCGACTAGCGGAATGTCTGGGGCCAACGTCCTGACTTTC
CDR3aa: CSASTSGMSGANVLTF

abundance: many
v_gene: TRBV29-1
j_gene: TRBJ2-1
d_gene: TRBD2
CDR3nt: TGCAGCGTTGGTAGCGGGGACAATGAGCAGTTCTTC
CDR3aa: CSVGSGDNEQFF

abundance: -
v_gene: TRBV27
j_gene: TRBJ1-6
d_gene: TRBD1
CDR3nt: TGTGCCAGCAGATTACAGGGGGATAATTCACCCCTCCACTTT
CDR3aa: CASRLQGDNSPLHF

abundance: -
v_gene: TRBV5-1
j_gene: TRBJ1-6
d_gene: TRBD1
CDR3nt: TGCGCCAGCAGCTTGTATTCGACAGGGGTATCACCCCTCCACTTT
CDR3aa: CASSLYSTGVSPLHF

abundance: -
v_gene: TRBV6-2/TRBV6-3
j_gene: TRBJ2-2
d_gene: -
CDR3nt: TGTGCCAGCAGTTCCTACCGGGGTTTTGGCGGAGGGACCGGGGAGCTGTTTTTT
CDR3aa: CASSSYRGFGGGTGELFF

abundance: few
v_gene: TRBV7-6
j_gene: TRBJ2-1
d_gene: -
CDR3nt: TGTGCCAGCAGCTTCCGGAGTCAGGGTAGCTCCTACAATGAGCAGTTCTTC
CDR3aa: CASSFRSQGSSYNEQFF

abundance: few
v_gene: TRBV7-2
j_gene: TRBJ2-3
d_gene: TRBD2
CDR3nt: TGTGCCAGCAGCTTAGACGCTCTAGCGGGAGGAGGAGTCACAGATACGCAGTATTTT
CDR3aa: CASSLDALAGGGVTDTQYF

abundance: few
v_gene: TRBV4-1
j_gene: TRBJ1-2
d_gene: -
CDR3nt: TGCGCCAGCAGCCAAGACTGGCAGGCGGGCTACACCTTC
CDR3aa: CASSQDWQAGYTF